These T cell receptor beta chains were read from a single sample in a study of control samples from healthy donors and cancer patients. Sequencing was performed with immunoSEQ multiplex PCR; in TCRdb, only in-frame clones are kept and a portion is missing. The data hold more than 60,000 clones, with around 90% observed a single time. Sequenced sample: PBMCs. Receptors were obtained from a man aged 55 to 70 with colorectal cancer. Each CDR3 is given with its conserved first and last residue. D genes are given only for firm matches. Clone size is given for some rows only: seen once, a few or many times, or a class if the clone is expanded.

CDR3: CASSPRPGQLETQYF; DNA: TGTGCCAGCAGCCCCCGACCCGGACAGTTAGAGACCCAGTACTTC; V: TRBV7-2; J: TRBJ2-5; size: .; D: .
CDR3: CASSQGPQETQYF; DNA: TGTGCCAGCAGCCAGGGCCCTCAAGAGACCCAGTACTTC; V: TRBV7-8; J: TRBJ2-5; size: once; D: .
CDR3: CASSQDEGSLTEAFF; DNA: TGCGCCAGCAGCCAAGACGAAGGCTCCCTCACTGAAGCTTTCTTT; V: TRBV4-3; J: TRBJ1-1; size: .; D: .
CDR3: CASSLALAEGRSSYEQYF; DNA: TGTGCCAGCAGCTTGGCCCTCGCGGAGGGCAGGAGCTCCTACGAGCAGTACTTC; V: TRBV7-2; J: TRBJ2-7; size: .; D: .
CDR3: CASSPAGTGNTEAFF; DNA: TGCGCCAGCAGCCCGGCCGGGACCGGGAACACTGAAGCTTTCTTT; V: TRBV5-1; J: TRBJ1-1; size: .; D: .
CDR3: CASTSAYSGNTIYF; DNA: TGTGCCAGCACCTCAGCCTACTCTGGAAACACCATATATTTT; V: TRBV28; J: TRBJ1-3; size: .; D: .
CDR3: CASSPDGGLWGEQFF; DNA: TGTGCCAGCAGCCCAGACGGGGGCCTCTGGGGGGAGCAGTTCTTC; V: TRBV3-1/TRBV3-2; J: TRBJ2-1; size: once; D: .
CDR3: CASSHHRDRNSPLHF; DNA: TGTGCCAGCAGCCACCACAGGGACAGAAATTCACCCCTCCACTTT; V: TRBV5-5; J: TRBJ1-6; size: .; D: TRBD1
CDR3: CASSPPGQPTGELFF; DNA: TGTGCCAGCTCACCACCGGGACAGCCCACCGGGGAGCTGTTTTTT; V: TRBV18; J: TRBJ2-2; size: .; D: TRBD1
CDR3: CASREDSVNYGYTF; DNA: TGTGCCAGTAGGGAAGACAGCGTAAACTATGGCTACACCTTC; V: TRBV19; J: TRBJ1-2; size: .; D: .
CDR3: CASRWTGAHEQYF; DNA: TGTGCCAGCAGGTGGACAGGGGCCCACGAGCAGTACTTC; V: TRBV27; J: TRBJ2-7; size: .; D: TRBD1
CDR3: CASSLGASGGQETQYF; DNA: TGTGCCAGCAGCTTGGGGGCTAGCGGGGGGCAAGAGACCCAGTACTTC; V: TRBV5-4; J: TRBJ2-5; size: .; D: TRBD2
CDR3: CSVERDRDTQETQYF; DNA: TGCAGCGTTGAGCGGGACAGGGACACTCAAGAGACCCAGTACTTC; V: TRBV29-1; J: TRBJ2-5; size: .; D: TRBD1
CDR3: CASSYGGSSTDTQYF; DNA: TGCGCCAGCAGCTATGGGGGGTCTAGCACAGATACGCAGTATTTT; V: TRBV5-1; J: TRBJ2-3; size: few; D: .
CDR3: CASSSAGSGNTIYF; DNA: TGTGCCAGTAGTTCGGCTGGTTCTGGAAACACCATATATTTT; V: TRBV19; J: TRBJ1-3; size: .; D: .
CDR3: CASSTSWQGGYEQFF; DNA: TGTGCCAGCAGCACCTCCTGGCAGGGAGGCTATGAGCAGTTCTTC; V: TRBV9; J: TRBJ2-1; size: .; D: .
CDR3: CASSFGQGRTDTQYF; DNA: TGTGCCAGTAGTTTCGGACAGGGCCGCACAGATACGCAGTATTTT; V: TRBV19; J: TRBJ2-3; size: .; D: TRBD1
CDR3: CASTPTADTQYF; DNA: TGTGCCAGCACCCCCACAGCGGATACGCAGTATTTT; V: TRBV6-5; J: TRBJ2-3; size: .; D: .
CDR3: CASSRTRSNTEAFF; DNA: TGTGCCAGCAGCCGTACACGGTCGAACACTGAAGCTTTCTTT; V: TRBV5-8; J: TRBJ1-1; size: .; D: .
CDR3: CASSPPPGASSGANVLTF; DNA: TGTGCCAGCAGCCCCCCACCCGGCGCGAGCTCTGGGGCCAACGTCCTGACTTTC; V: TRBV28; J: TRBJ2-6; size: .; D: .
CDR3: CASSPTSAAGELFF; DNA: TGTGCCAGCTCACCGACTAGCGCCGCCGGGGAGCTGTTTTTT; V: TRBV18; J: TRBJ2-2; size: .; D: TRBD2
CDR3: CASSLVSGGSRLFF; DNA: TGTGCCAGCAGTTTAGTGAGCGGGGGGTCTCGACTGTTTTTT; V: TRBV28; J: TRBJ2-2; size: .; D: TRBD2
CDR3: CASSLGSGELFF; DNA: TGTGCCAGCAGCTTGGGGAGCGGGGAGCTGTTTTTT; V: TRBV7-9; J: TRBJ2-2; size: .; D: .
CDR3: CASSPVGGGAGNEQFF; DNA: TGTGCCAGCAGCCCAGTGGGCGGGGGGGCCGGAAATGAGCAGTTCTTC; V: TRBV7-3; J: TRBJ2-1; size: .; D: TRBD2
CDR3: CASSEVSRDYGYTF; DNA: TGTGCCAGCAGTGAAGTGTCCAGGGACTATGGCTACACCTTC; V: TRBV2; J: TRBJ1-2; size: once; D: .
CDR3: CASRQYPDQPQHF; DNA: TGTGCCAGCAGACAGTACCCCGATCAGCCCCAGCATTTT; V: TRBV16; J: TRBJ1-5; size: .; D: .
CDR3: CASSALAQGWGETQYF; DNA: TGTGCCAGCAGCGCCCTGGCCCAGGGATGGGGAGAGACCCAGTACTTC; V: TRBV9; J: TRBJ2-5; size: .; D: .
CDR3: CASSAVNSNQPQHF; DNA: TGTGCCAGCAGTGCAGTGAATAGCAATCAGCCCCAGCATTTT; V: TRBV2; J: TRBJ1-5; size: .; D: .
CDR3: CASSQVVLNTEAFF; DNA: TGCGCCAGCAGCCAAGTGGTGTTGAACACTGAAGCTTTCTTT; V: TRBV4-1; J: TRBJ1-1; size: .; D: .
CDR3: CASTRTGMNTEAFF; DNA: TGTGCCAGCACCAGGACAGGGATGAACACTGAAGCTTTCTTT; V: TRBV7-9; J: TRBJ1-1; size: .; D: TRBD1